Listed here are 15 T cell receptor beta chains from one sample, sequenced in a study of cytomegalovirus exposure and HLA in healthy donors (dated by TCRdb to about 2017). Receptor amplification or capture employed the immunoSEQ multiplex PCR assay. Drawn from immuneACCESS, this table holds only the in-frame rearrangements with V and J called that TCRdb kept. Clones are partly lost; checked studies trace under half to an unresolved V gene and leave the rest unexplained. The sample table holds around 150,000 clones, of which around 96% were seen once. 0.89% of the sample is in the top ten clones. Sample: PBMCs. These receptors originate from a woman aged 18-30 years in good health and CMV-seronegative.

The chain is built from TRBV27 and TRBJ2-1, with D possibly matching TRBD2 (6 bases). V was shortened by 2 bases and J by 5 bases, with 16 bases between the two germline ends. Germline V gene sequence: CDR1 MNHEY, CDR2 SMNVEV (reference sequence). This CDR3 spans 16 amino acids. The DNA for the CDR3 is TGTGCCAGCAGTTTAGACGGGACTCTTAGAGACAATGAGCAGTTCTTC. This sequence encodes CASSLDGTLRDNEQFF.

CDR3 DNA sequence: TGTGCCAGCCACAGATTCTACGAGCAGTACTTC. Amino acid sequence: CASHRFYEQYF. The chain uses TRBV27 and TRBJ2-5, with unresolved D. Matching the DNA end better, TRBJ2-7 makes the J call doubtful. The germline gives CDR1 MNHEY, CDR2 SMNVEV (reference sequence). This CDR3 region has 11 residues.

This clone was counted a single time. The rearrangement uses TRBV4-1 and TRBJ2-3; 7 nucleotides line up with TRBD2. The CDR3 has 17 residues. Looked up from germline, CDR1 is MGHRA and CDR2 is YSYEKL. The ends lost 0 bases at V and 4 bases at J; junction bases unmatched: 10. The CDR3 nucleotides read TGCGCCAGCAGCCAAGACGGGGGGACCCGGCGGGCAGATACGCAGTATTTT. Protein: CASSQDGGTRRADTQYF.

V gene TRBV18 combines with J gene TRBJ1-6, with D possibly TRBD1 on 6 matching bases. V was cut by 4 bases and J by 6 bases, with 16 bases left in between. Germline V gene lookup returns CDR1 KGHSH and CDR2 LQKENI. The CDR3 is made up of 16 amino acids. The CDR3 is CASSQKDRVSNSPLHF. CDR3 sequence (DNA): TGTGCCAGCTCACAGAAGGACAGAGTAAGTAATTCACCCCTCCACTTT.

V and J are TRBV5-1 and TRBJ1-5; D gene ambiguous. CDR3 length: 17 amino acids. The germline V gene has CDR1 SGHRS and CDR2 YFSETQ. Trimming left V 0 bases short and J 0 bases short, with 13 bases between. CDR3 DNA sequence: TGCGCCAGCAGCTTGGGACTGGTTCTGAATAGCAATCAGCCCCAGCATTTT. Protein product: CASSLGLVLNSNQPQHF.

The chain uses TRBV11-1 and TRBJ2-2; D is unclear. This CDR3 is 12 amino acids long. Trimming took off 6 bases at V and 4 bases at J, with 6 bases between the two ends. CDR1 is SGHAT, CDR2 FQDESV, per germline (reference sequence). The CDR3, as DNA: TGTGCCAGCAGTCAATTCACCGGGGAGCTGTTTTTT. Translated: CASSQFTGELFF.

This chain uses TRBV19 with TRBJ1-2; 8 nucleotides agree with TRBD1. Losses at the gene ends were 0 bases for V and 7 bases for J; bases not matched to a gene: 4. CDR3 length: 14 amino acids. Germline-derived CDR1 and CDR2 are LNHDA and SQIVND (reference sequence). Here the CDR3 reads CASSIDLGTGGYTF. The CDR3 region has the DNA TGTGCCAGTAGTATAGATCTTGGGACAGGTGGCTACACCTTC.

The CDR3 DNA sequence: TGCAGCGGGAGACGGGAAAACGAGCAGTACTTC. Translation: CSGRRENEQYF. The rearrangement uses TRBV29-1 and TRBJ2-7, with a possible D match to TRBD2 (5 bases). Deletions cut 7 bases from V and 5 bases from J, with 12 bases between. Germline V gene sequence: CDR1 SQVTM, CDR2 ANQGSEA. The CDR3 is 11 residues long.

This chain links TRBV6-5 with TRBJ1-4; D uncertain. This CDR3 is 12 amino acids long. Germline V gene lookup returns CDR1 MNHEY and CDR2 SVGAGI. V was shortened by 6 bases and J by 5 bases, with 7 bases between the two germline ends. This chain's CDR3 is CASSFTNEKLFF. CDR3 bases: TGTGCCAGCAGCTTCACAAATGAAAAACTGTTTTTT.

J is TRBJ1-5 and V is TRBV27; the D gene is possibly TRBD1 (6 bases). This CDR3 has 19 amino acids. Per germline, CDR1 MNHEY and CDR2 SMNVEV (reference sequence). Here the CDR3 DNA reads TGTGAATCGTCGCGTGCCAGGGGTTCGGGGGGGCCGAGGGGTCAGCCCCAGCATTTT. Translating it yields CESSRARGSGGPRGQPQHF.

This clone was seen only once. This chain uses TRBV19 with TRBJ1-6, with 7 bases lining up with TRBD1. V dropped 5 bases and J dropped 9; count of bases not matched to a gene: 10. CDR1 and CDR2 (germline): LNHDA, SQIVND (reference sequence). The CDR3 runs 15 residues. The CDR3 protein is CASSLRDRDGSPLHF. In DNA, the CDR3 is TGTGCCAGTAGTCTCAGAGACAGGGATGGTTCACCCCTCCACTTT. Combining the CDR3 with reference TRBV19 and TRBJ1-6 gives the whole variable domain DGGITQSPKYLFRKEGQNVTLSCEQNLNHDAMYWYRQDPGQGLRLIYYSQIVNDFQKGDIAEGYSVSREKKESFPLTVTSAQKNPTAFYLCASSLRDRDGSPLHFGNGTRLTVT.

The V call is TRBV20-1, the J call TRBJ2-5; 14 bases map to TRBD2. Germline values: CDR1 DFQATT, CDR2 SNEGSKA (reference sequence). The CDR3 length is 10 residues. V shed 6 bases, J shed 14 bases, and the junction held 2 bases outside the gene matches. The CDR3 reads CSAGLAGEYF. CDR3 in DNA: TGCAGTGCGGGACTAGCGGGGGAATACTTC.

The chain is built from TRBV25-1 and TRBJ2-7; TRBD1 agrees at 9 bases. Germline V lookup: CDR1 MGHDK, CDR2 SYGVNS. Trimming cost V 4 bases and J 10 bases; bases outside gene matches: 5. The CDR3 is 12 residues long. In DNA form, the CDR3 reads TGTGCCAGCAGTGCCGGGACAGGGCTACAGTACTTC. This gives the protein CASSAGTGLQYF.

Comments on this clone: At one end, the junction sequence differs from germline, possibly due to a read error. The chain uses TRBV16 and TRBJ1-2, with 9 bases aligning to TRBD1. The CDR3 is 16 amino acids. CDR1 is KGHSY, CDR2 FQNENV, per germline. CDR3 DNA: TGTGCCAGCAGCGAATCCGGGACAGGGTTCTTCTATGGCTACACCTTC. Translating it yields CASSESGTGFFYGYTF.

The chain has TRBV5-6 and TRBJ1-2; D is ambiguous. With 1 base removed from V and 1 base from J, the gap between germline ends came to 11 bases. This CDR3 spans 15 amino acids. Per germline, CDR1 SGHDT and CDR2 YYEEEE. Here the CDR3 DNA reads TGTGCCAGCAGCTTGAATAGGAGGATTAACTATGGCTACACCTTC. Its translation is CASSLNRRINYGYTF.